The 30 T cell receptor beta chains below all came from one sample that was sequenced in a study of blood T cell repertoires in COVID-19. Generated by immunoSEQ multiplex PCR, the TCRdb table keeps only in-frame clones and is missing some. The sample holds 35,000 to 55,000 clones, under 95% seen once. Sequenced sample: peripheral blood. The receptors were sampled from a man between 65 and 80 years old with active COVID-19.

The genes are TRBV4-1 and TRBJ2-7, with 13 bases identical to TRBD2. This CDR3 region has 19 residues. The germline gives CDR1 MGHRA, CDR2 YSYEKL. The J segment lost 4 bases and the V segment lost 4 bases, leaving 16 bases of the junction unmatched. CDR3 DNA: TGCGCCAGCAGCCTTACTCCGGGACTAGCGGGGAGGAGGGTTTACGAGCAGTACTTC. It codes for CASSLTPGLAGRRVYEQYF.

This chain links TRBV30 with TRBJ2-7, with D perhaps matching TRBD1 (5 bases). Trimming removed 3 bases from V and 0 bases from J, with 12 bases in between. CDR1 GTSNPN and CDR2 SVGIG come from the germline V gene (reference sequence). The CDR3 consists of 14 residues. CDR3 bases: TGTGCCTGGAGCCCCCACAGGTCCTCCTACGAGCAGTACTTC. This encodes CAWSPHRSSYEQYF.

The V call is TRBV28, the J call TRBJ1-3; 7 bases agree with TRBD1. The CDR3 is 15 residues long. The germline CDR1 and CDR2 sequences are MDHEN and SYDVKM. The V segment lost 3 bases and the J segment 7 bases; nucleotides outside the gene matches: 9. The CDR3 here is CASSFPTGQWNTIYF. The CDR3 DNA reads as TGTGCCAGCAGTTTCCCTACGGGACAGTGGAACACCATATATTTT.

The chain joins TRBV7-9 to TRBJ2-2; D is ambiguous. V lost 1 base and J lost 3, with 12 bases in between. Germline V gives CDR1 SEHNR, CDR2 FQNEAQ (reference sequence). This CDR3 is 16 amino acids long. The CDR3 DNA reads TGTGCCAGCAGCTTAGGTGCCGGGTTTTACACCGGGGAGCTGTTTTTT. This encodes CASSLGAGFYTGELFF. The variable domain in full, with the rest retrieved from reference TRBV7-9 and TRBJ2-2, is DTGVSQNPRHKITKRGQNVTFRCDPISEHNRLYWYRQTLGQGPEFLTYFQNEAQLEKSRLLSDRFSAERPKGSFSTLEIQRTEQGDSAMYLCASSLGAGFYTGELFFGEGSRLTVL.

The chain uses TRBV4-2 and TRBJ1-2; D gene ambiguous. The ends were cut back, 0 bases at V and 4 bases at J, with 9 bases in the middle. CDR1 and CDR2 from the germline V gene are LGHNA and YNFKEQ. This CDR3 is 14 amino acids long. In DNA, the CDR3 is TGTGCCAGCAGCCAAGATCAGGCGGGCTATGGCTACACCTTC. Residues: CASSQDQAGYGYTF.

This chain links TRBV7-2 with TRBJ1-1; no clear D gene. The CDR3 is 12 amino acids. Trimming removed 5 bases at V and 4 bases at J, with 8 bases between. The V gene's germline CDR1 is SGHTA and CDR2 FQGNSA. CDR3 nucleotides: TGTGCCAGCAGCAGACAAGGCACTGAAGCTTTCTTT. Translation: CASSRQGTEAFF.

The chain is built from TRBV27 and TRBJ2-2, with D unresolved. With 3 bases removed from V and 4 bases from J, the gap between germline ends came to 9 bases. The CDR3 contains 14 residues. Germline V lookup: CDR1 MNHEY, CDR2 SMNVEV (reference sequence). CDR3 in DNA: TGTGCCAGCAGTTTTACAGCCCTCACCGGGGAGCTGTTTTTT. Translated, it gives CASSFTALTGELFF.

The chain carries TRBV28 and TRBJ2-5, with TRBD2 matching 8 bases. CDR1 is MDHEN, CDR2 SYDVKM, per germline. The CDR3 is 15 residues long. With 2 bases clipped from V and 5 bases from J, the junction kept 7 bases outside the gene matches. The CDR3 loop reads CASSLVGLASETQYF. In DNA form, the CDR3 reads TGTGCCAGCAGTTTAGTCGGACTAGCTTCGGAGACCCAGTACTTC.

This clone counts as medium-sized. The CDR3 coding sequence is TGTGCCAGTACGGCGGTTATCAACTCTGGAAACACCATATATTTT. Encoded protein: CASTAVINSGNTIYF. V gene TRBV19 combines with J gene TRBJ1-3, with D unclear. The length of the CDR3 is 15 residues. The germline V and J ends were trimmed by 7 bases and 0 bases, with 13 bases remaining between them. CDR1 is LNHDA, CDR2 SQIVND, per germline (reference sequence).

The V and J genes are TRBV19 and TRBJ2-1; 7 bases match TRBD2. The CDR3 is 14 residues long. The junction had 1 base not matched to a gene; V was cut back by 4 bases and J by 1 base. The germline gives CDR1 LNHDA, CDR2 SQIVND (reference sequence). The CDR3: CASSSGRSYNEQFF. CDR3 DNA sequence: TGTGCCAGTAGTAGCGGGAGATCCTACAATGAGCAGTTCTTC.

This chain's CDR3 is CASSRQGSNSPLHF. In DNA, the CDR3 is TGCGCCAGCAGCAGACAGGGGTCCAATTCACCCCTCCACTTT. The chain couples TRBV5-1 to TRBJ1-6; 8 bases are shared with TRBD1. With V trimmed by 4 bases and J by 7 bases, 4 bases remained unmatched. CDR1 and CDR2 (germline): SGHRS, YFSETQ. The CDR3 covers 14 residues. Variable domain in full (rest from reference TRBV5-1 and TRBJ1-6): KAGVTQTPRYLIKTRGQQVTLSCSPISGHRSVSWYQQTPGQGLQFLFEYFSETQRNKGNFPGRFSGRQFSNSRSEMNVSTLELGDSALYLCASSRQGSNSPLHFGNGTRLTVT.

This clone was observed once. The rearrangement links TRBV6-5 to TRBJ2-7, with 8 positions matching TRBD2. The CDR3 has 14 amino acids. Germline V CDR1 and CDR2: MNHEY, SVGAGI. Losses at the gene ends were 6 bases for V and 2 bases for J; bases not matched to a gene: 6. This chain's CDR3 is CASRTGTRTYEQYF. In DNA, the CDR3 is TGTGCCAGCAGGACCGGGACTAGAACCTACGAGCAGTACTTC.

The rearrangement joins TRBV13 to TRBJ1-2; 9 bases align to TRBD1. V shed 11 bases, J shed 3 bases, and the junction held 10 bases outside the gene matches. From germline, CDR1 is PRHDT and CDR2 FYEKMQ (reference sequence). The length of the CDR3 is 14 residues. This CDR3 reads CAGGERTGDYGYTF. As DNA, the CDR3 is TGTGCCGGGGGGGAAAGGACAGGGGACTATGGCTACACCTTC. Looking up the rest from reference TRBV13 and TRBJ1-2 gives the full variable domain: AAGVIQSPRHLIKEKRETATLKCYPIPRHDTVYWYQQGPGQDPQFLISFYEKMQSDKGSIPDRFSAQQFSDYHSELNMSSLELGDSALYFCAGGERTGDYGYTFGSGTRLTVV.

The rearrangement uses TRBV7-3 and TRBJ1-1, with D tentatively TRBD1 (5 bases). Germline CDR1 is SGHTA and CDR2 is FQGTGA. Trimming left V 5 bases short and J 3 bases short, with 16 bases between. The CDR3 loop spans 15 amino acids. CDR3 protein: CASSNPGPGYTEAFF. The CDR3 bases are TGTGCCAGCAGCAACCCGGGCCCAGGGTACACTGAAGCTTTCTTT.

The rearrangement uses TRBV14 and TRBJ1-1; unclear D gene. Trimming pared 0 bases from V and 6 bases from J, leaving 8 bases between. The CDR3 sequence is 13 residues long. CDR1 SGHDN and CDR2 FVKESK come from the germline V gene. CDR3 in DNA: TGTGCCAGCAGCCAAGATTTTCCCGCTGAAGCTTTCTTT. This encodes CASSQDFPAEAFF.

The J gene is TRBJ2-3, the V gene TRBV21-1; TRBD2, the D gene given by the table, was not confirmed from the DNA. TRBV21-1 is tagged as a pseudogene. The CDR3 loop spans 16 amino acids. The CDR3 region is CATRPQREALPDTQYF. CDR3 bases: TGTGCCACCAGGCCCCAGCGGGAGGCCTTGCCAGATACGCAGTATTTT.

This chain links TRBV2 with TRBJ2-3; 7 bases map to TRBD2. J was trimmed by 3 bases and V by 7 bases; bases with no gene match: 7. The CDR3 runs 14 residues. Germline values: CDR1 SNHLY, CDR2 FYNNEI. This chain's CDR3 is CASITGGGTDTQYF. Written as DNA, the CDR3 is TGTGCCAGCATTACGGGGGGTGGAACAGATACGCAGTATTTT.

The chain combines TRBV7-9 with TRBJ1-1, with 10 positions matching TRBD1. CDR1 is SEHNR and CDR2 is FQNEAQ in the germline V gene (reference sequence). V lost 5 bases, J lost 1 base, and 4 bases stayed unmatched. This CDR3 comprises 15 residues. The CDR3 here is CASSQGQGTNTEAFF. The CDR3 nucleotides read TGTGCCAGCAGCCAGGGACAGGGGACGAACACTGAAGCTTTCTTT.

V and J are TRBV6-2 or TRBV6-3 and TRBJ2-5; TRBD1 might be the D (5 bases). Germline V gene lookup returns CDR1 MNHEY and CDR2 SVGEGT. The CDR3 extends over 15 amino acids. The ends were cut back, 1 base at V and 1 base at J, with 10 bases in the middle. CDR3 DNA sequence: TGTGCCAGCAGTTACTGGGGCAGGGTCCAAGAGACCCAGTACTTC. Protein sequence: CASSYWGRVQETQYF.

This chain joins TRBV28 and TRBJ2-7; D not resolved. In germline, CDR1 is MDHEN, CDR2 SYDVKM. V was pared by 3 bases and J by 0 bases, with 9 bases between. The CDR3 covers 14 residues. Here the CDR3 DNA reads TGTGCCAGCAGTTTCGGTCAGCGCTCCTACGAGCAGTACTTC. Its translation is CASSFGQRSYEQYF. The whole variable domain, filled in from reference TRBV28 and TRBJ2-7, reads DVKVTQSSRYLVKRTGEKVFLECVQDMDHENMFWYRQDPGLGLRLIYFSYDVKMKEKGDIPEGYSVSREKKERFSLILESASTNQTSMYLCASSFGQRSYEQYFGPGTRLTVT.

The V gene is TRBV3-1 (or the pseudogene TRBV3-2), the J gene TRBJ2-1, with D possibly being TRBD2 (5 bases). The CDR3 has 16 residues. The germline gives CDR1 LGHDT, CDR2 YNNKEL (reference sequence). V was pared by 0 bases and J by 2 bases, with 11 bases between. CDR3 in DNA: TGTGCCAGCAGCCAAGAGCCACTAGTTCCCTACAATGAGCAGTTCTTC. This sequence encodes CASSQEPLVPYNEQFF.

In DNA, the CDR3 is TGTGCCAGCAGTGAAGGCGGGGGATCCTACGAGCAGTACTTC. Translated, it gives CASSEGGGSYEQYF. V usage is TRBV6-1 and J usage is TRBJ2-7, with 7 bases aligning to TRBD2. This CDR3 has 14 residues. J lost 1 base, V lost 1 base, and 1 base had no gene match. Germline assignment: CDR1 MNHNS and CDR2 SASEGT.

The CDR3 region has the DNA TGTGCCAGCAGTTTAACAGGGCTATTGAATTCACCCCTCCACTTT. It codes for CASSLTGLLNSPLHF. The genes are TRBV27 and TRBJ1-6; possibly TRBD1 for D (6 bases). The CDR3 is 15 amino acids. The V and J ends lost 2 bases and 7 bases respectively, with 12 bases between them. Germline assignment: CDR1 MNHEY and CDR2 SMNVEV (reference sequence).

This chain connects TRBV21-1 to TRBJ2-2; no check of the table's D call, TRBD2, against the DNA was made. TRBV21-1 is a listed pseudogene. CDR3 length: 17 residues. CDR3 residues: CAGKRGPLDHNTGELFF. The CDR3 bases are TGTGCCGGTAAGCGGGGGCCCCTCGACCATAACACCGGGGAGCTGTTTTTT.

The genes are TRBV24-1 and TRBJ2-3, with TRBD2 identical over 9 bases. This CDR3 contains 16 residues. The J segment lost 6 bases and the V segment lost 4 bases, leaving 10 bases of the junction unmatched. Germline V gene sequence: CDR1 KGHDR, CDR2 SFDVKD. The CDR3 spells CATSEGASGDWDTQYF. The DNA for the CDR3 is TGTGCCACCAGTGAGGGGGCTAGCGGGGATTGGGATACGCAGTATTTT.

This clone occurred once. This chain uses TRBV5-1 with TRBJ2-3; D might be TRBD1 (7 bases). The CDR3 sequence is 12 residues long. Germline-derived CDR1 and CDR2 are SGHRS and YFSETQ. V shed 6 bases and J shed 4 bases, with 9 bases lying between them. DNA for the CDR3: TGCGCCAGCACCAGGGGGGCAGATACGCAGTATTTT. It specifies CASTRGADTQYF. The variable domain in full, completed from reference TRBV5-1 and TRBJ2-3, reads KAGVTQTPRYLIKTRGQQVTLSCSPISGHRSVSWYQQTPGQGLQFLFEYFSETQRNKGNFPGRFSGRQFSNSRSEMNVSTLELGDSALYLCASTRGADTQYFGPGTRLTVL.

The chain is built from TRBV18 and TRBJ2-3; D gene ambiguous. The V end was cut by 4 bases, the J end by 2 bases, with 16 bases between. The CDR3 covers 16 residues. The germline V gene encodes CDR1 KGHSH and CDR2 LQKENI. CDR3 sequence: CASSLPSGSPTDTQYF. Written as DNA, the CDR3 is TGTGCCAGCTCACTCCCCTCCGGGTCCCCCACAGATACGCAGTATTTT.

V gene TRBV7-2 combines with J gene TRBJ2-1, with D maybe TRBD2 (5 bases). The germline V gene encodes CDR1 SGHTA and CDR2 FQGNSA. The CDR3 sequence is 15 residues long. Trimming left V 5 bases short and J 7 bases short, with 18 bases between. The DNA of the CDR3 is TGTGCCAGCAGCCCCCGGACTCAAGGTCGGAATGAGCAGTTCTTC. It codes for CASSPRTQGRNEQFF.

The rearrangement links TRBV7-3 to TRBJ1-1, with D maybe TRBD1 (6 bases). V lost 5 bases and J lost 4, with 17 bases in between. Germline lookup yields CDR1 SGHTA and CDR2 FQGTGA. There are 15 residues in the CDR3. The CDR3 protein is CASSPFQGIPTEAFF. CDR3 sequence (DNA): TGTGCCAGCAGCCCATTCCAGGGGATTCCCACTGAAGCTTTCTTT. Together with reference TRBV7-3 and TRBJ1-1, the CDR3 gives the full variable domain: GAGVSQTPSNKVTEKGKYVELRCDPISGHTALYWYRQSLGQGPEFLIYFQGTGAADDSGLPNDRFFAVRPEGSVSTLKIQRTERGDSAVYLCASSPFQGIPTEAFFGQGTRLTVV.

This clone was seen just once. The gene calls are TRBV6-2 or TRBV6-3 and TRBJ1-1, with no clear D. The V end was cut by 2 bases, the J end by 8 bases, with 12 bases between. The CDR3 runs 13 residues. From germline, CDR1 is MNHEY and CDR2 SVGEGT. The CDR3, as DNA: TGTGCCAGCAGTTACGTCGCACAGAGAGAAGCTTTCTTT. Translated, it gives CASSYVAQREAFF.